The rows below give T cell receptor beta chains drawn from one sample of a study of control samples from healthy donors and cancer patients. Repertoires were generated with immunoSEQ multiplex PCR, while TCRdb's copy carries only in-frame clones and drops some. Of more than 65,000 clones listed, more than 80% are singletons. The sample consisted of blood. These receptors all stem from a man over 45 in good health. Each CDR3 is given with its conserved first and last residue. Fields, in order: V gene, J gene, CDR3 protein.

>TRBV6-2/TRBV6-3|TRBJ1-6
CASSYGQVGSPLHF
>TRBV7-2|TRBJ2-5
CASSLALLGLAGDRTETQYF
>TRBV19|TRBJ1-3
CASSIGGSGNTIYF
>TRBV9|TRBJ1-3
CASSVDTNSGNTIYF
>TRBV19|TRBJ2-2
CASSQTPYATGAAGELFF
>TRBV28|TRBJ2-7
CASSFSGGTSFSGQYF
>TRBV30|TRBJ1-1
CAWTLWGRGRNTEAFF
>TRBV7-9|TRBJ2-1
CASSPFGTGISDEQFF
>TRBV27|TRBJ1-1
CASRLGSLGTEAFF
>TRBV28|TRBJ1-1
CASSGVTKAEAFF
>TRBV30|TRBJ2-5
CAWSRLAGEQETQYF
>TRBV25-1|TRBJ2-6
CASSEQGYTGANVLTF
>TRBV5-1|TRBJ1-2
CASSSEGRGGGGYTF
>TRBV11-3|TRBJ2-5
CASSRGGLAGGRGETQYF
>TRBV5-1|TRBJ2-1
CASRLGKVGEQFF
>TRBV9|TRBJ1-2
CASSADHPLYGYTF
>TRBV4-2|TRBJ1-5
CASRASMYSNQPQHF
>TRBV7-7|TRBJ2-1
CASSLEGASYNEQFF
>TRBV27|TRBJ2-7
CASSSYPSGSSYEQYF
>TRBV3-1/TRBV3-2|TRBJ2-7
CASSLANEQYF
>TRBV12-3/TRBV12-4|TRBJ2-1
CASKPSSSYEQFF
>TRBV7-2|TRBJ2-2
CASSVDWTSGAATGELFF
>TRBV6-6|TRBJ2-5
CASILPGGETQYF
>TRBV7-2|TRBJ2-1
CASSQGVYNEQFF
>TRBV19|TRBJ2-2
CASRLTRQGDTGELFF
>TRBV19|TRBJ2-1
CASSIDLERGGNEQFF
>TRBV5-1|TRBJ2-4
CASSLGGQGATIQYF
>TRBV24-1|TRBJ2-1
CATSDFGTSGPNEQFF